This passage covers 13 T cell receptor beta chains from one sample sequenced in a study of cytomegalovirus exposure and HLA in healthy donors. Produced via immunoSEQ multiplex PCR; TCRdb's table is partial and in-frame only. The sample holds a few hundred thousand clones, around nine tenths seen once. Specimen: PBMCs. Receptors were obtained from a woman between 18 and 29 years old in good health and CMV-seronegative.

Concerning this clone itself: Other nucleotide sequences in the sample specify the same CDR3. V usage is TRBV9 and J usage is TRBJ2-7; no clear D. CDR3 size: 13 residues. Trimming took off 0 bases at V and 6 bases at J, with 10 bases between the two ends. CDR1 SGDLS and CDR2 YYNGEE come from the germline V gene. The CDR3 DNA is TGTGCCAGCAGCGTAGGTGGCGGCTCCGAGCAGTACTTC. Protein product: CASSVGGGSEQYF.

The chain couples TRBV27 to TRBJ2-7; the D is unclear. Deletions cut 3 bases from V and 1 base from J, with 10 bases between. This CDR3 spans 14 amino acids. The germline V gene encodes CDR1 MNHEY and CDR2 SMNVEV (reference sequence). The CDR3 is CASSFRRLSYEQYF. The CDR3 DNA reads TGTGCCAGCAGTTTCCGCAGGCTTTCCTACGAGCAGTACTTC.

This rearrangement joins TRBV6-5 to TRBJ2-2; no reliable D call. Germline CDR1 and CDR2: MNHEY and SVGAGI. The CDR3 runs to 13 residues. The V end lost 7 bases, the J end lost 4 bases, and 10 bases lay between the germline ends. The DNA of the CDR3 is TGTGCCAGCAAACTGTTCGGCACCGGGGAGCTGTTTTTT. It translates to CASKLFGTGELFF.

The chain is built from TRBV10-1 and TRBJ2-2, with 13 nucleotides matching TRBD2. The V and J ends lost 6 bases and 1 base, in that order; junction bases with no gene match: 5. The germline V gene has CDR1 WNHNN and CDR2 SYGVQD (reference sequence). This CDR3 is 17 amino acids long. CDR3 residues: CASRAGTSGVNTGELFF. The DNA of the CDR3 is TGCGCCAGCAGGGCCGGGACTAGCGGGGTGAACACCGGGGAGCTGTTTTTT.

This clone has only a few counts. In DNA form, the CDR3 reads TGTGCCTGGAGTGGGCCCGGACAGGGTCTAGGTGGCTACACCTTC. It is translated as CAWSGPGQGLGGYTF. The V and J genes are TRBV30 and TRBJ1-2, with 8 bases identical to TRBD1. The CDR3 is 15 amino acids. The V segment lost 1 base and the J segment 7 bases; nucleotides outside the gene matches: 11. Germline CDR1 is GTSNPN and CDR2 is SVGIG (reference sequence).

The chain employs TRBV28 and TRBJ1-2; the D is unclear. From germline, CDR1 is MDHEN and CDR2 SYDVKM. Trimming removed 2 bases from V and 3 bases from J, with 7 bases in between. This CDR3 has 13 residues. This CDR3 is CASSLKEHYGYTF. DNA of the CDR3: TGTGCCAGCAGTTTAAAGGAGCACTATGGCTACACCTTC.

J is TRBJ2-7 and V is TRBV28, with 9 bases fitting TRBD1. The junction had 5 bases not matched to a gene; V was cut back by 8 bases and J by 3 bases. The CDR3 contains 13 residues. Germline CDR1 and CDR2: MDHEN and SYDVKM. The CDR3 bases are TGTGCCAGCCTGGGACAGGGAAACTACGAGCAGTACTTC. Its translation: CASLGQGNYEQYF. The variable domain in full, with the rest retrieved from reference TRBV28 and TRBJ2-7, is DVKVTQSSRYLVKRTGEKVFLECVQDMDHENMFWYRQDPGLGLRLIYFSYDVKMKEKGDIPEGYSVSREKKERFSLILESASTNQTSMYLCASLGQGNYEQYFGPGTRLTVT.

The chain employs TRBV7-2 and TRBJ2-7; 8 positions match TRBD1. J lost 6 bases, V lost 4 bases, and 2 bases had no gene match. Germline V gives CDR1 SGHTA, CDR2 FQGNSA. This CDR3 spans 12 amino acids. CDR3: CASSSTGGEQYF. CDR3 in DNA: TGTGCCAGCAGCTCCACAGGGGGCGAGCAGTACTTC.

The gene calls are TRBV29-1 and TRBJ1-1; 8 bases line up with TRBD1. The CDR3 contains 13 residues. Per germline, CDR1 SQVTM and CDR2 ANQGSEA. Losses at the gene ends were 8 bases for V and 2 bases for J; bases not matched to a gene: 7. CDR3 amino acids: CSYVTGVNTEAFF. CDR3 nucleotide sequence: TGCAGCTACGTGACAGGGGTTAACACTGAAGCTTTCTTT. The entire variable domain, with the rest obtained from reference TRBV29-1 and TRBJ1-1, is as follows: SAVISQKPSRDICQRGTSLTIQCQVDSQVTMMFWYRQQPGQSLTLIATANQGSEATYESGFVIDKFPISRPNLTFSTLTVSNMSPEDSSIYLCSYVTGVNTEAFFGQGTRLTVV.

This chain uses TRBV28 with TRBJ1-2; 7 bases fit TRBD1. The germline V gene encodes CDR1 MDHEN and CDR2 SYDVKM. The CDR3 totals 13 residues. With 6 bases clipped from V and 8 bases from J, the junction kept 9 bases outside the gene matches. The DNA of the CDR3 is TGTGCCAGCAGCCCATGGACAGGCGAAGGCTACACCTTC. Translating gives CASSPWTGEGYTF.

The CDR3 DNA reads as TGTGCCAGCAGCCCTGGACAGGGCCCTGGCTACACCTTC. The encoded protein is CASSPGQGPGYTF. The chain employs TRBV9 and TRBJ1-2; 8 bases map to TRBD1. This CDR3 region has 13 residues. The V gene's germline CDR1 is SGDLS and CDR2 YYNGEE. The V and J ends lost 4 bases and 7 bases, in that order; junction bases with no gene match: 6.

The chain couples TRBV19 to TRBJ1-5; possibly TRBD1 for D (6 bases). From germline, CDR1 is LNHDA and CDR2 SQIVND (reference sequence). V gave up 3 bases and J gave up 3 bases, with 24 bases separating them. This CDR3 is built from 19 residues. The DNA of the CDR3 is TGTGCCAGTAGTATGGGACAACCCTCCCTACTCGAGTTCAATCAGCCCCAGCATTTT. This codes for CASSMGQPSLLEFNQPQHF.

The V call is TRBV28, the J call TRBJ2-5, with D perhaps TRBD2 (5 bases). CDR3 size: 11 residues. Germline values: CDR1 MDHEN, CDR2 SYDVKM. Trimming left V 5 bases short and J 7 bases short, with 8 bases between. The CDR3 sequence: CASSPGRTQYF. The CDR3 DNA is TGTGCCAGCAGTCCTGGGAGGACCCAGTACTTC.